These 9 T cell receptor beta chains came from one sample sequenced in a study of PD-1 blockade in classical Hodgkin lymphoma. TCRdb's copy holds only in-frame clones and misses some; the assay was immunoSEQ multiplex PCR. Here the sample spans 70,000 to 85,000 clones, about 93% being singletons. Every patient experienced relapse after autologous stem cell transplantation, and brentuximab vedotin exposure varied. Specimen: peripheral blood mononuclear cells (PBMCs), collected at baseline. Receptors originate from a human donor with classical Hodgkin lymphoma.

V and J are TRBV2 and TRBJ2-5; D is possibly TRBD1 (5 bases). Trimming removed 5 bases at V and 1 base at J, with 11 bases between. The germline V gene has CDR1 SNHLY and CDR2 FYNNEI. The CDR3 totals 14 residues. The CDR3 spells CASSSDTFQETQYF. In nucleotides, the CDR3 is TGTGCCAGCAGTTCGGACACGTTCCAAGAGACCCAGTACTTC.

This CDR3 is CASSKQGYTEAFF. DNA of the CDR3: TGCGCCAGCAGCAAGCAGGGGTACACTGAAGCTTTCTTT. The chain joins TRBV5-1 to TRBJ1-1; perhaps TRBD1 as D (6 bases). The CDR3 is made up of 13 amino acids. Germline V gene data show CDR1 as SGHRS and CDR2 as YFSETQ. The V and J ends lost 4 bases and 3 bases respectively, with 10 bases between them.

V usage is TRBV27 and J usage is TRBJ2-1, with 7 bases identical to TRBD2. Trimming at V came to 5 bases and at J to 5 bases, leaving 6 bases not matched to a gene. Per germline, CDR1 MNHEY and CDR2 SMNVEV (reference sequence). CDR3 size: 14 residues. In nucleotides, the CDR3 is TGTGCCAGCAGTCCGGGACTAACTAACAATGAGCAGTTCTTC. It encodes CASSPGLTNNEQFF.

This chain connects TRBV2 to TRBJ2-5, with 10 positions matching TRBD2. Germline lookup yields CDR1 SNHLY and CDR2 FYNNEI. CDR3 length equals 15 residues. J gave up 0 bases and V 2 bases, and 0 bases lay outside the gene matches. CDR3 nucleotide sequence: TGTGCCAGCAGTGAACTAGCGGGAGACCAAGAGACCCAGTACTTC. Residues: CASSELAGDQETQYF.

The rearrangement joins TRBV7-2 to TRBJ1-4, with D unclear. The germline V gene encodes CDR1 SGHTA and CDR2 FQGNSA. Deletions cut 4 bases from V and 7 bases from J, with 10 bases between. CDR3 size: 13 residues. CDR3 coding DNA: TGTGCCAGCAGCTCCTTTGGACCTGAAAAACTGTTTTTT. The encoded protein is CASSSFGPEKLFF. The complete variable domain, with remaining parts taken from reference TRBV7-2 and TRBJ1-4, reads GAGVSQSPSNKVTEKGKDVELRCDPISGHTALYWYRQSLGQGLEFLIYFQGNSAPDKSGLPSDRFSAERTGGSVSTLTIQRTQQEDSAVYLCASSSFGPEKLFFGSGTQLSVL.

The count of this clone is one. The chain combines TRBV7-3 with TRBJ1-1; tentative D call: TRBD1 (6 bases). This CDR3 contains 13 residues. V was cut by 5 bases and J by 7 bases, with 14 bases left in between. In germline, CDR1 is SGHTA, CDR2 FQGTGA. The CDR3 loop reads CASSLEGGLEAFF. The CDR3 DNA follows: TGTGCCAGCAGCCTGGAAGGGGGGCTTGAAGCTTTCTTT.

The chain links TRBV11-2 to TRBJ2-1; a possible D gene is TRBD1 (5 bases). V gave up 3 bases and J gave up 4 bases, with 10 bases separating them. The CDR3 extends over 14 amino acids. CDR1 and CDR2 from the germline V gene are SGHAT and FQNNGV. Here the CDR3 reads CASSFRTPYNEQFF. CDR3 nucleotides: TGTGCCAGCAGCTTTCGGACACCATACAATGAGCAGTTCTTC.

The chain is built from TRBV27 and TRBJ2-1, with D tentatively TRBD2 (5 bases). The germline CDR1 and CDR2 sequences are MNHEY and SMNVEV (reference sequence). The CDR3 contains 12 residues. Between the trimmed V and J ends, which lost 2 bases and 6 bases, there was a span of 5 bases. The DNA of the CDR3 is TGTGCCAGCAGTTTAGCGGGCAATGAGCAGTTCTTC. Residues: CASSLAGNEQFF.

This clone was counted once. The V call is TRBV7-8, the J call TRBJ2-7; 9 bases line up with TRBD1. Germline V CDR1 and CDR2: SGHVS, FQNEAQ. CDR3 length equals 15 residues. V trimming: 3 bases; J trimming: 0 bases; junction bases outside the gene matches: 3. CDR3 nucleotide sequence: TGTGCCAGCAGCTTCAGGACAGGGGACTCCTACGAGCAGTACTTC. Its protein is CASSFRTGDSYEQYF.